This T cell receptor beta chain comes out of a study of blood T cell repertoires in COVID-19. The wider study: Acute and convalescent COVID-19 specimens originated in the United States, Italy and Spain.

Per the original methods: From reference gene primer amplification, estimates of nucleated cell counts were derived. Sequencing was performed with immunoSEQ multiplex PCR; in TCRdb, only in-frame clones are kept and a portion is missing. The V and J calls and clone size come from that table; D and trimming were worked out from the DNA. The table shows about 47,000 clones, with 88% occurring only once. This CDR3 spans 17 amino acids. With V trimmed by 4 bases and J by 4 bases, 9 bases remained unmatched. Sequences were obtained from peripheral blood. The chain uses TRBV23-1 and TRBJ2-2; 10 bases are a match to TRBD1. TRBV23-1 is noted as an ORF with a role that remains uncertain. The clonotype comes from a man over 45 with active COVID-19. This CDR3 is CASSLWTGTGVTGELFF. CDR3 nucleotides: TGCGCCAGCAGTCTATGGACCGGGACAGGGGTCACCGGGGAGCTGTTTTTT.